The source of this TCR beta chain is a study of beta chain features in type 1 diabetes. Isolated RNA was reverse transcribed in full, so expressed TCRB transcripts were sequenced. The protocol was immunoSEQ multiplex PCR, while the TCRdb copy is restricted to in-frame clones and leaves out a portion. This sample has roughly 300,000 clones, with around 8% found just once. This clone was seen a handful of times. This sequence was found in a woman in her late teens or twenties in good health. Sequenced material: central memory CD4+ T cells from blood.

CDR3 nucleotides: TGTGCCAGTAGTACACGGGCCCCGAAAGGCCAAAACATTCAGTACTTC. Translated, it gives CASSTRAPKGQNIQYF. The chain is built from TRBV19 and TRBJ2-4, with no clear D. The CDR3 loop spans 16 amino acids. Trimming took off 4 bases at V and 5 bases at J, with 18 bases between the two ends. The V gene's germline CDR1 is LNHDA and CDR2 SQIVND (reference sequence). The full variable domain, its missing parts supplied by reference TRBV19 and TRBJ2-4, is DGGITQSPKYLFRKEGQNVTLSCEQNLNHDAMYWYRQDPGQGLRLIYYSQIVNDFQKGDIAEGYSVSREKKESFPLTVTSAQKNPTAFYLCASSTRAPKGQNIQYFGAGTRLSVL.